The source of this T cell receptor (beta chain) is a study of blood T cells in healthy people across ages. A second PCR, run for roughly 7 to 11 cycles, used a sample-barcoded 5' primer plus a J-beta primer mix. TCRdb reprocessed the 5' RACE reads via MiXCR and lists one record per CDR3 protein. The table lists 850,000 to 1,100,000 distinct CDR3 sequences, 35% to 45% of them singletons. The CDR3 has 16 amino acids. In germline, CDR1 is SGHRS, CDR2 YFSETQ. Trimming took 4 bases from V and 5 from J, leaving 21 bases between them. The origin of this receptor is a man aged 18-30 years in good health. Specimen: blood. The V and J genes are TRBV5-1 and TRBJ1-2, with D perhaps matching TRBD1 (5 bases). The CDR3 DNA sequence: TGCGCCAGCAGCCGGACACCCGACTCAGAGAATTATGGCTACACCTTC. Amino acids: CASSRTPDSENYGYTF.